The rows below give T cell receptor beta chains drawn from one sample of a study of CD8 T cells in Susac syndrome. TCRdb used MiXCR to reprocess the immunoSEQ multiplex PCR reads, holding one entry per CDR3 protein. The data contain 150,000 or so distinct CDR3 sequences, more than 85% of them singletons. Input material: CD4+ T cells from PBMCs. Every receptor here comes from a human donor with Susac syndrome. Both conserved end residues are part of each CDR3. Fields, in order: V gene, clone size, CDR3 protein. The size field is filled for only some rows; it gives once, few, many or a size class.

V gene: TRBV7-2
clone size: NA
CDR3 protein: CASSLVQDSPLHF

V gene: TRBV12-3/TRBV12-4
clone size: NA
CDR3 protein: CASSLTTENTGELFF

V gene: TRBV29-1
clone size: NA
CDR3 protein: CSVVVGSKGDEQYF

V gene: TRBV5-6
clone size: NA
CDR3 protein: CASSLGGSNEQFF

V gene: TRBV5-1
clone size: NA
CDR3 protein: CASSFLAGDSTDTQYF

V gene: TRBV6-2/TRBV6-3
clone size: NA
CDR3 protein: CASSYSALSGNQETQYF

V gene: TRBV20-1
clone size: once
CDR3 protein: CSARDRGRSYNYGYTF

V gene: TRBV30
clone size: NA
CDR3 protein: CAWNQGQANEKLFF

V gene: TRBV6-6
clone size: NA
CDR3 protein: CASSQQGRGRPQHF

V gene: TRBV30
clone size: NA
CDR3 protein: CASGRGPSTDTQYF

V gene: TRBV6-6
clone size: NA
CDR3 protein: CASSYLASSYEQYF

V gene: TRBV27
clone size: NA
CDR3 protein: CASKGEGQARSYGYTF

V gene: TRBV6-2/TRBV6-3
clone size: NA
CDR3 protein: CASSYPRGGRGERPYSYNEQFF

V gene: TRBV20-1
clone size: NA
CDR3 protein: CSAATGEIYYEQYF